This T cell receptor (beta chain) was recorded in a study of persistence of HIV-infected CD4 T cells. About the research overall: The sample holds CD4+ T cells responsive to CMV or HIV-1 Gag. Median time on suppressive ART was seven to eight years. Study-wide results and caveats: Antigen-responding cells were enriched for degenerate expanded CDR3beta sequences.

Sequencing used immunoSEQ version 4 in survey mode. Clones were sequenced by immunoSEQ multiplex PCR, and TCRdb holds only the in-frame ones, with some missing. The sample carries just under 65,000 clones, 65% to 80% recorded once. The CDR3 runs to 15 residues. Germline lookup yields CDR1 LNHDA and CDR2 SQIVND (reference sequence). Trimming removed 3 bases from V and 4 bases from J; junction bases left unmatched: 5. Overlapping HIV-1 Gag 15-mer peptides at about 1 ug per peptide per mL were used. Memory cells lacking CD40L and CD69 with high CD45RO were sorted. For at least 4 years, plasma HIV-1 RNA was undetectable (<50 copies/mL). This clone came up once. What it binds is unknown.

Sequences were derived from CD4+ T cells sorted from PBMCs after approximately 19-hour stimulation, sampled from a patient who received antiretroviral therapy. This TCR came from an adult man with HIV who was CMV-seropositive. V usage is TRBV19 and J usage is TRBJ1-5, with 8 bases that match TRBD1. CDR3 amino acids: CASSIDGQGNQPQHF. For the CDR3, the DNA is TGTGCCAGTAGTATTGACGGACAGGGTAATCAGCCCCAGCATTTT.